This paragraph covers one TCR beta chain sequence. Its antigen specificity is not known. Qualities for individual bases were not recorded, and no much larger clone is one base off. The data were taken from a study of blood T cell repertoires in COVID-19 (dated by TCRdb to 2019 to 2021). In the study overall: For ImmuneRACE Cohort 3, a participant was defined as recovered based on two consecutive negative NP/OP PCR tests, clearance by a healthcare professional, or resolution of symptoms. HLA class I and class II types, where available, came from metadata supplied by the sample provider rather than from assay-based typing. A de-identified subject ID, COVID-19 status, age in years and sex were almost always included in the sample metadata. Samples were obtained from the ongoing ImmuneRACE study (first 160 participants) and from 950 to 1,500 subjects provided by 6 global collaborators. Deeply sampled blood TCRbeta repertoires from subjects exposed to, actively infected with, or recovered from COVID-19 were included in the dataset. The prospective study material was composed of cDNA or gDNA derived from T cells, B-cell-depleted T cells, or PBMCs. The repertoires were released in a freely available public database meant as a resource for research on the immune response to SARS-CoV-2. Samples from collaborators originated in the United States, Italy and Spain and spanned both the acute and convalescent phases of COVID-19.

Study-wide findings and limitations: Clinical and demographic metadata were provided uncurated, with the amount varying by source and participant.

In the prospective study, participants were about 18 to 95 years old, resided in 20 to 30 geographic areas of the United States, and were enrolled through a virtual design. In the prospective study, participants were assigned to cohorts based on the clinical history participants reported in a screening survey and a study questionnaire. In the prospective study, whole blood, serum and a nasopharyngeal or oropharyngeal swab were collected from each participant by mobile phlebotomists. Participants in the prospective study had the option to provide additional blood draws and questionnaires over a roughly 2-month period. Before DNA extraction, prospective study blood samples were shipped either frozen or at room temperature. CDR1 MNHEY and CDR2 SVGAGI were looked up in the germline V gene. Taken from cysteine to phenylalanine, the CDR3 has 15 residues. This entry keeps only the CDR3 DNA: 45 bases, framed from base 1. V was cut back by 6 bases and J by 6 bases, leaving a gap of 18 bases between them.

TCRbeta CDR3 regions were amplified from genomic DNA by means of the immunoSEQ Assay, a bias-controlled multiplex PCR. For the original study's pipeline: The number of nucleated cells in each sample was estimated by amplification of reference gene primers within the assay. To quantify the absolute abundance of each unique TCRbeta CDR3 rearrangement, sequence reads were collapsed and filtered. For each sample, productive Simpson clonality was calculated by taking the square root of Simpson's diversity index across productive rearrangements. The table was pulled from immuneACCESS by TCRdb, which kept in-frame rearrangements only. Such tables lose some clones; where checked, under half of the loss comes from unresolved V genes, and the rest has no known cause. The DNA was the basis for D and trimming; V, J and clone size are from that table. Present in this sample are about 200,000 clones, around 86% of which were seen just once. The top ten clones comprise about 22% of the sample.

Rearrangement joined TRBV6-5 to TRBJ2-1; the D gene is perhaps TRBD1, on 6 matching bases. The sequencing input was PBMCs or T cells enriched from blood (not recorded which). The sequence derives from a woman aged 40 to 50 in a cohort exposed to, infected with or recovered from COVID-19 (not recorded which). The DNA is TGTGCCAGCAGGCCCCGGGACAAAACCGGCAATGAGCAGTTCTTC. It encodes CASRPRDKTGNEQFF.